This entry is about one T cell receptor beta chain. The PCR employed 60 Vbeta primers together with 13 Jbeta primers. Libraries were prepared by immunoSEQ multiplex PCR; TCRdb keeps only in-frame clonotypes and omits some of them. The repertoire has around 53,000 clones, 70% to 85% of them found once; the top ten carry around 3%. The entry originates in a study of cytomegalovirus exposure and HLA in healthy donors. Looked up from germline, CDR1 is MNHEY and CDR2 is SVGAGI. The V and J ends lost 4 bases and 8 bases respectively, with 11 bases between them. The CDR3 is made up of 13 amino acids. The TCR was taken from a man aged 50-59 years in good health and CMV-seronegative. The V gene is TRBV6-5, the J gene TRBJ2-2; D remains unclear. Material: PBMCs. The CDR3 DNA reads as TGTGCCAGCAGTTTCCAGCGATTTGGGGAGCTGTTTTTT. This encodes CASSFQRFGELFF.